This T cell receptor beta chain was observed in a study of blood T cell repertoires in COVID-19 (dated by TCRdb to 2020 to 2022). Concerning the study at large: Samples covering the acute and convalescent phases of COVID-19 were provided by collaborators in the United States, Italy and Spain. Deeply sampled blood TCRbeta repertoires from subjects exposed to, actively infected with, or recovered from COVID-19 were included in the dataset. The material from the prospective study consisted of cDNA or gDNA derived from T cells, B-cell-depleted T cells, or PBMCs. Nearly every sample came with metadata listing a de-identified subject ID, COVID-19 status, age in years and sex. The repertoires were released in a freely available public database intended as a resource for research on the immune response to SARS-CoV-2. The samples were drawn from two sources: the first 160 participants of the ongoing ImmuneRACE study, and 1,000 to 1,500 subjects contributed by 6 global collaborators. Where available, HLA class I and class II types were taken from metadata supplied by the sample provider and were not determined by assay-based typing. Paper-wide results and their limitations: Clinical and demographic metadata were provided uncurated, with the amount varying by source and participant.

The immunoSEQ Assay, a bias-controlled multiplex PCR, was used to amplify TCRbeta CDR3 regions from genomic DNA. The original methods were these. Nucleated cell counts per sample were estimated from amplification of reference gene primers within the assay. Sequence reads were collapsed and filtered to measure the absolute abundance of every unique TCRbeta CDR3 rearrangement. For each sample, productive Simpson clonality was calculated as the square root of Simpson's diversity index over productive rearrangements. TCRdb retrieved this table from immuneACCESS and kept in-frame rearrangements only. Not all clones are present; in checked studies, unresolved V genes account for under half, and no reason is known for the remainder. The V and J calls and clone size were taken over from that table, and D and trimming were inferred from the DNA. A total of approximately 230,000 clones appear in this sample, around 90% of them only once. Clones ranked in the top ten supply about 15% of the sample.

Points on this clone: Its specific antigen is unknown. It has no much larger one-base neighbor in the sample; base qualities were not kept.

Looking up the germline V gene (reference sequence) yields CDR1 SEHNR and CDR2 FQNEAQ. The germline ends are 13 bases apart after V is trimmed by 5 bases and J by 2 bases. The cysteine opens and the phenylalanine closes a CDR3 of 15 amino acids. The only DNA kept is the CDR3, 45 bases in frame from the first base. Participants in the prospective study were aged about 18 to 95 years, lived in 24 United States geographic areas, and enrolled through a virtual design. Cohort assignment in the prospective study relied on participant-reported clinical history from a screening survey and a study questionnaire. In the prospective study, whole blood, serum and a nasopharyngeal or oropharyngeal swab were collected from each participant by mobile phlebotomists. Over a roughly 2-month period, participants in the prospective study had the option of providing additional blood draws and questionnaires. Before DNA extraction, blood samples from the prospective study were shipped at room temperature or frozen.

The V and J segments used are TRBV7-9 and TRBJ2-1; the D gene cannot be resolved reliably. Sample: PBMCs or T cells enriched from blood (not recorded which). This TCR came from a woman in her fifties or sixties with acute COVID-19. In nucleotide form, the sequence is TGTGCCAGCAGCCCGTATACCGAGACCTACAATGAGCAGTTCTTC. Its protein is CASSPYTETYNEQFF.